The subject of this entry is one T cell receptor (beta chain). The source of the sample is a study of blood T cell repertoires in COVID-19. Study as a whole: PBMCs, B-cell-depleted T cells, or T cells were the source of the cDNA or gDNA that made up the material.

The CDR3 covers 15 residues. Looked up from germline, CDR1 is SGHAT and CDR2 is FQDESV (reference sequence). V was cut by 5 bases and J by 0 bases, with 13 bases left in between. Method: immunoSEQ multiplex PCR; TCRdb's copy keeps in-frame clones and lacks some. Here the sample spans some 120,000 clones, approximately 80% being singletons. The material sequenced was peripheral blood. The clonotype was recovered from a man in his 70s with acute or convalescent COVID-19. This sequence joins TRBV11-1 and TRBJ1-2, with D unresolved. Written as DNA, the CDR3 is TGTGCCAGCAGCCTCGGACGGGGATCTAACTATGGCTACACCTTC. It codes for CASSLGRGSNYGYTF.